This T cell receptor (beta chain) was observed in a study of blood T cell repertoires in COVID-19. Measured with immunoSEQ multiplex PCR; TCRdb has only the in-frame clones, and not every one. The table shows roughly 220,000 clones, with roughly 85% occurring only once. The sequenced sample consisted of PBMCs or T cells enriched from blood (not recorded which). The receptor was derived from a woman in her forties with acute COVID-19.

The CDR3 loop reads CASSVYTDTQYF. CDR3 bases: TGTGCCAGCAGTGTCTATACAGATACGCAGTATTTT. The chain is built from TRBV28 and TRBJ2-3; D gene unclear. V lost 5 bases, J lost 3 bases, and 6 bases lay in between. The CDR3 has 12 residues. CDR1 MDHEN and CDR2 SYDVKM come from the germline V gene. The variable domain in full, completed from reference TRBV28 and TRBJ2-3, reads DVKVTQSSRYLVKRTGEKVFLECVQDMDHENMFWYRQDPGLGLRLIYFSYDVKMKEKGDIPEGYSVSREKKERFSLILESASTNQTSMYLCASSVYTDTQYFGPGTRLTVL.